This record concerns one T cell receptor (beta chain) sequence. As yet, its antigen is unknown. This sample was taken from a study of cytomegalovirus exposure and HLA in healthy donors. The study, taken as a whole, reports: Among immune exposure information, only CMV serostatus was available.

PCR was performed using 60 Vbeta and 13 Jbeta primers. Repertoires were generated with immunoSEQ multiplex PCR, while TCRdb's copy carries only in-frame clones and drops some. The sample shows about 180,000 clones, roughly 87% of them seen only once. This CDR3 has 15 amino acids. Germline CDR1 reads SGHKS; CDR2 reads YYEKEE (reference sequence). The chain links TRBV5-5 to TRBJ2-5; TRBD1 matches at 8 bases. The DNA end is a closer match to TRBJ2-7, so the J assignment may be wrong. This clonotype was sampled from a middle-aged man in good health and CMV-seronegative. Sequencing was carried out using PBMCs. CDR3 in DNA: TGTGCCAGCAGCTTGGGGACAGGGCCTTCCTACGAGCAGTACTTC. Amino acid sequence: CASSLGTGPSYEQYF.